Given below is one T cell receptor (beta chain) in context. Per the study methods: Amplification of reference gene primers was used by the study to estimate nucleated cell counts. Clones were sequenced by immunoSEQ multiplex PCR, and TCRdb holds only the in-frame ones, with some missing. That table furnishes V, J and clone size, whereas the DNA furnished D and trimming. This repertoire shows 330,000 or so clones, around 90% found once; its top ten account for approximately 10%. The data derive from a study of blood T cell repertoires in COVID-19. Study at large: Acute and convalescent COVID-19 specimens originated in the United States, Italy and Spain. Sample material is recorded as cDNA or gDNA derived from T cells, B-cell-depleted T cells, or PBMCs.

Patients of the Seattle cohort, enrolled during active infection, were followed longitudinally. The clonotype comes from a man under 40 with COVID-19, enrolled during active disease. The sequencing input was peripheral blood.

The CDR3 sequence: CASSQGAYNEQFF. The CDR3 DNA follows: TGTGCCAGCAGCCAGGGGGCGTACAATGAGCAGTTCTTC. The V call is TRBV11-3, the J call TRBJ2-1, with TRBD1 matching over 8 bases. The CDR3 loop spans 13 amino acids. Per germline, CDR1 SGHNT and CDR2 YENEEA. V gave up 5 bases and J gave up 4 bases; unmatched junction bases: 1.